This T cell receptor (beta chain) was profiled in a study of human T cells and chemical hapten exposure. Study results and caveats: Those TCRs sitting above 1 in 1000 frequency stayed the same with DPC sensitization.

After removal of 5 bases from V and 11 bases from J, the junction contained 6 bases not matched to a gene. The CDR3 totals 13 residues. The germline V gene has CDR1 MNHEY and CDR2 SVGAGI. During construction of the library, unique molecular identifiers were attached to individual cDNA molecules for quantitative, reproducible TCR counting. TCRdb itself ran the RACE reads through MiXCR, one entry per CDR3 protein. Found here are about 82,000 distinct CDR3 sequences, over 7% of them singletons; the top ten hold about 1.4%. Details on this clonotype: Its specificity is unknown.

As for time point: healthy volunteer bleed at 6 weeks. Unfractionated whole blood served as the source for total RNA extraction. The sample comprised whole blood. The chain recombines TRBV6-5 with TRBJ2-7; 13 bases agree with TRBD2. The TCR originated in a male donor in good health. Some clones in this sample may be carry-over from other donors' samples. CDR3 sequence (DNA): TGTGCCAGCAGTCCCGGACTAGCGGGAGTCAAGTACTTC. Translated, it gives CASSPGLAGVKYF.